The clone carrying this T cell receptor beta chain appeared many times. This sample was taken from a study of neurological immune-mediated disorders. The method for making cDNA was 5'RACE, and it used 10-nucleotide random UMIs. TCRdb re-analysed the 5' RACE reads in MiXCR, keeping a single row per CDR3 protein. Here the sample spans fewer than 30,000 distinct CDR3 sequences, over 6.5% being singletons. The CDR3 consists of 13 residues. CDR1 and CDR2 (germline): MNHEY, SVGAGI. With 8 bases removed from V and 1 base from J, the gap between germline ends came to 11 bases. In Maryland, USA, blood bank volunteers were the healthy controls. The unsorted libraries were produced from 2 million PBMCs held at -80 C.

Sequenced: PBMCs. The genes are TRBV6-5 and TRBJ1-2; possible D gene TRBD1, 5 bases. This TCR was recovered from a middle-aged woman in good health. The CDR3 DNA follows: TGTGCCAGCTGGCCGGGGGGTAACTATGGCTACACCTTC. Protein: CASWPGGNYGYTF.